The clone carrying this T cell receptor (beta chain) was detected ten times or more. Its target is unknown. TCRdb re-called the reads through MiXCR, storing one row per CDR3 protein. The data show under 130,000 distinct CDR3 sequences, less than 55% seen once. Germline loops: CDR1 SGHVS, CDR2 FQNEAQ. J was trimmed by 2 bases and V by 2 bases; bases with no gene match: 8. The CDR3 sequence is 17 residues long. This sample was taken from a study of T cell repertoires in cytomegalovirus infection. At the level of the study: Matching HLA type, along with CMV infection, was indicated by public TCR beta signatures. General study points: People with CMV and the relevant HLA were identified by cumulative public TCR beta family frequency. Ex vivo, HLA-C-restricted CMV-specific TCR beta clonotypes prevailed over the rest of the response.

The material was CD8+ T cells from cultured PBMCs, obtained from culture after CMV antigen stimulation. V gene TRBV7-8 combines with J gene TRBJ2-2; 7 bases are shared with TRBD2. The clonotype originates from a human donor in good health (CMV status not recorded). Some clones in this sample may be carry-over from other donors' samples. CDR3 residues: CASSLLSSGENTGELFF. For the CDR3, the DNA is TGTGCCAGCAGCTTATTGTCCAGCGGGGAAAACACCGGGGAGCTGTTTTTT.